This entry lists 22 T cell receptor beta chains sequenced from one sample in a study of cytomegalovirus exposure and HLA in healthy donors. PCR used 60 Vbeta primers and 13 Jbeta primers. Libraries were prepared by immunoSEQ multiplex PCR; TCRdb keeps only in-frame clonotypes and omits some of them. Of around 99,000 clones in the sample, about 60% were seen once. The material sequenced was PBMCs. Every receptor here comes from a woman aged 25-40 years in good health and CMV-seronegative.

The chain is built from TRBV10-3 and TRBJ2-7, with a possible D match to TRBD2 (6 bases). The CDR3 is 16 residues long. V lost 0 bases, J lost 3 bases, and 15 bases lay in between. Germline V lookup: CDR1 ENHRY, CDR2 SYGVKD. The chain's CDR3 is CAISESFGTDLYEQYF. The CDR3 DNA reads as TGTGCCATCAGTGAGTCCTTCGGGACTGACCTCTACGAGCAGTACTTC.

This clone was counted a single time. V and J are TRBV5-1 and TRBJ2-5; D remains unclear. The length of the CDR3 is 13 residues. The V gene's germline CDR1 is SGHRS and CDR2 YFSETQ. The V gene lost 2 bases and the J gene lost 1 base, with 6 bases spanning the gap. In DNA form, the CDR3 reads TGCGCCAGCAGCTTCAACTTCCAAGAGACCCAGTACTTC. Translating gives CASSFNFQETQYF.

The chain employs TRBV11-2 and TRBJ1-6; 10 positions match TRBD1. CDR1 SGHAT and CDR2 FQNNGV come from the germline V gene. The CDR3 sequence is 15 residues long. V gave up 5 bases and J gave up 7 bases; unmatched junction bases: 5. Here the CDR3 DNA reads TGTGCCAGCAGCCCCTTGACAGGGGGCAATTCACCCCTCCACTTT. It encodes CASSPLTGGNSPLHF.

The chain has TRBV7-3 and TRBJ2-1; the match to TRBD2 covers 9 bases. The V segment lost 3 bases and the J segment 7 bases; nucleotides outside the gene matches: 16. The CDR3 covers 18 residues. Looked up from germline, CDR1 is SGHTA and CDR2 is FQGTGA. The CDR3 protein is CASSFPNAGTSFGNEQFF. The DNA of the CDR3 is TGTGCCAGCAGCTTCCCTAACGCCGGGACTAGCTTTGGGAATGAGCAGTTCTTC.

This sequence joins TRBV5-1 and TRBJ2-1, with 13 bases fitting TRBD2. Per germline, CDR1 SGHRS and CDR2 YFSETQ. Trimming cost V 4 bases and J 7 bases; bases outside gene matches: 14. The CDR3 runs to 18 residues. The CDR3 coding sequence is TGCGCCAGCAGCCCGAGGGGAATGACTAGCGGGGGGTGGAATGAGCAGTTCTTC. Translating it yields CASSPRGMTSGGWNEQFF.

This clone has only a few counts. This sequence joins TRBV2 and TRBJ1-2; D is unclear. Germline CDR1 reads SNHLY; CDR2 reads FYNNEI. Between the trimmed V and J ends, which lost 8 bases and 4 bases, there was a span of 11 bases. This CDR3 spans 12 amino acids. The CDR3 region is CASRQSSYGYTF. CDR3 DNA: TGTGCCAGCCGTCAGTCCTCCTATGGCTACACCTTC. Full variable domain (outside the CDR3, taken from reference TRBV2 and TRBJ1-2): EPEVTQTPSHQVTQMGQEVILRCVPISNHLYFYWYRQILGQKVEFLVSFYNNEISEKSEIFDDQFSVERPDGSNFTLKIRSTKLEDSAMYFCASRQSSYGYTFGSGTRLTVV.

This chain connects TRBV7-3 to TRBJ2-3; a possible D gene is TRBD2 (6 bases). Deletions cut 2 bases from V and 3 bases from J, with 9 bases between. The CDR3 runs to 14 residues. The germline CDR1 and CDR2 sequences are SGHTA and FQGTGA. The CDR3 coding sequence is TGTGCCAGCAGCTTATTCGGGGGTACAGATACGCAGTATTTT. Protein product: CASSLFGGTDTQYF.

This sequence joins TRBV9 and TRBJ2-2; TRBD1 might be the D (6 bases). This CDR3 is 14 amino acids long. V shed 4 bases and J shed 4 bases, with 11 bases lying between them. Germline lookup yields CDR1 SGDLS and CDR2 YYNGEE. The CDR3: CASSSGQTTGELFF. In DNA form, the CDR3 reads TGTGCCAGCAGCTCCGGACAGACCACCGGGGAGCTGTTTTTT.

The CDR3 DNA reads TGTGCCAGCAGATCCACTAGCGGGGCTTACAATGAGCAGTTCTTC. Protein sequence: CASRSTSGAYNEQFF. The rearrangement joins TRBV2 to TRBJ2-1; 10 positions agree with TRBD2. This CDR3 region has 15 residues. J was trimmed by 4 bases and V by 6 bases; bases with no gene match: 6. From germline, CDR1 is SNHLY and CDR2 FYNNEI.

The rearrangement joins TRBV27 to TRBJ1-1; a weak D match, TRBD1 (5 bases). CDR3 length equals 15 residues. In germline, CDR1 is MNHEY, CDR2 SMNVEV (reference sequence). V lost 2 bases and J 0 bases, leaving 10 bases between the germline ends. The CDR3 nucleotides read TGTGCCAGCAGTTTAAGGCAGGGCGTGAACACTGAAGCTTTCTTT. Its protein is CASSLRQGVNTEAFF.

CDR3 nucleotide sequence: TGTGCCAGCAGACTAAATGGGCCCCAGCATTTT. Amino acids: CASRLNGPQHF. J is TRBJ1-5 and V is TRBV28; D gene unclear. The CDR3 runs to 11 residues. Germline values: CDR1 MDHEN, CDR2 SYDVKM. V shed 6 bases and J shed 9 bases, with 9 bases lying between them. Based on the CDR3 plus reference TRBV28 and TRBJ1-5, the full variable domain is DVKVTQSSRYLVKRTGEKVFLECVQDMDHENMFWYRQDPGLGLRLIYFSYDVKMKEKGDIPEGYSVSREKKERFSLILESASTNQTSMYLCASRLNGPQHFGDGTRLSIL.

J is TRBJ2-5 and V is TRBV5-4; D is possibly TRBD2 (5 bases). Germline V gene data show CDR1 as SGHNT and CDR2 as YYREEE (reference sequence). V shed 2 bases and J shed 2 bases, with 10 bases lying between them. CDR3 size: 14 residues. The chain's CDR3 is CASSLVDSQETQYF. CDR3 in DNA: TGTGCCAGCAGCTTAGTGGACTCTCAAGAGACCCAGTACTTC.

The chain has TRBV5-1 and TRBJ2-7; 7 bases are shared with TRBD2. The CDR3 spans 16 residues. Trimming at V came to 3 bases and at J to 5 bases, leaving 14 bases not matched to a gene. CDR1 is SGHRS, CDR2 YFSETQ, per germline. The CDR3 DNA follows: TGCGCCAGCAGCTCCGGGATGGATCGCGGGAGCAACGAGCAGTACTTC. Translated, it gives CASSSGMDRGSNEQYF.

The chain is built from TRBV5-4 and TRBJ2-7; tentative D call: TRBD2 (6 bases). CDR1 is SGHNT, CDR2 YYREEE, per germline (reference sequence). This CDR3 has 14 residues. V was cut by 2 bases and J by 7 bases, with 16 bases left in between. The CDR3 is CASSFSGALREQYF. The CDR3 nucleotides read TGTGCCAGCAGCTTTAGCGGCGCCCTTAGGGAGCAGTACTTC. Complete variable domain (other parts from reference TRBV5-4 and TRBJ2-7): ETGVTQSPTHLIKTRGQQVTLRCSSQSGHNTVSWYQQALGQGPQFIFQYYREEENGRGNFPPRFSGLQFPNYSSELNVNALELDDSALYLCASSFSGALREQYFGPGTRLTVT.

The chain carries TRBV6-6 and TRBJ2-7, with 7 positions matching TRBD1. CDR1 is MNHNY and CDR2 is SVGAGI in the germline V gene (reference sequence). V was clipped by 6 bases and J by 6 bases; unmatched bases: 8. The CDR3 is 13 amino acids. CDR3 nucleotide sequence: TGTGCCAGCAGCAGGGACAGCCGCACCGAGCAGTACTTC. This translates into CASSRDSRTEQYF.

The chain recombines TRBV2 with TRBJ2-7; 9 positions agree with TRBD1. Germline CDR1 and CDR2: SNHLY and FYNNEI. The CDR3 totals 14 residues. Trimming removed 2 bases from V and 6 bases from J; junction bases left unmatched: 5. CDR3 in DNA: TGTGCCAGCAGTGAACAGGACAGGGGTGCCGAGCAGTACTTC. It translates to CASSEQDRGAEQYF.

The chain carries TRBV5-1 and TRBJ2-7; 8 bases are shared with TRBD2. The CDR3 length is 15 residues. The germline CDR1 and CDR2 sequences are SGHRS and YFSETQ. The J segment lost 0 bases and the V segment lost 4 bases, leaving 6 bases of the junction unmatched. The CDR3 region is CASSRTSFSSYEQYF. CDR3 in DNA: TGCGCCAGCAGCCGGACTAGCTTTAGCTCCTACGAGCAGTACTTC.

V and J are TRBV6-1 and TRBJ2-7, with 10 bases matching TRBD1. J lost 3 bases, V lost 6 bases, and 8 bases had no gene match. The CDR3 is 15 residues long. Per germline, CDR1 MNHNS and CDR2 SASEGT. CDR3 residues: CASRPGTGAVYEQYF. The CDR3, as DNA: TGTGCCAGCAGACCCGGGACAGGGGCCGTCTACGAGCAGTACTTC.

The chain joins TRBV30 to TRBJ2-5; TRBD2 aligns across 10 bases. V dropped 4 bases and J dropped 3; count of bases not matched to a gene: 20. This CDR3 is built from 19 residues. The germline gives CDR1 GTSNPN, CDR2 SVGIG (reference sequence). CDR3 bases: TGTGCCTGGATGATCGGCAGGGCGAAGGCTAGCGGGAGTAAAGAGACCCAGTACTTC. Encoded protein: CAWMIGRAKASGSKETQYF. Using reference TRBV30 and TRBJ2-5 for the parts outside the CDR3, the full variable domain is SQTIHQWPATLVQPVGSPLSLECTVEGTSNPNLYWYRQAAGRGLQLLFYSVGIGQISSEVPQNLSASRPQDRQFILSSKKLLLSDSGFYLCAWMIGRAKASGSKETQYFGPGTRLLVL.

This chain links TRBV15 with TRBJ2-7; D remains unclear. The ends were cut back, 0 bases at V and 0 bases at J, with 3 bases in the middle. This CDR3 spans 13 amino acids. CDR1 is LNHNV and CDR2 is YYDKDF in the germline V gene (reference sequence). For the CDR3, the DNA is TGTGCCACCAGCAGAGACCTCTCCTACGAGCAGTACTTC. Translation gives CATSRDLSYEQYF.

The V call is TRBV29-1, the J call TRBJ2-2; D might be TRBD2 (5 bases). Germline V lookup: CDR1 SQVTM, CDR2 ANQGSEA. The CDR3 is 12 residues long. V was pared by 4 bases and J by 6 bases, with 9 bases between. The CDR3 is CSVAPGAGELFF. CDR3 nucleotides: TGCAGCGTTGCCCCCGGGGCCGGGGAGCTGTTTTTT.

V usage is TRBV6-4 and J usage is TRBJ2-1, with a weak D call TRBD2 (6 bases). The CDR3 spans 17 residues. In germline, CDR1 is MRHNA, CDR2 SNTAGT. The V end was cut by 4 bases, the J end by 4 bases, with 20 bases between. CDR3 in DNA: TGTGCCAGCAGTGTAGGAGATGCACTAGCAGATTACAATGAGCAGTTCTTC. It translates to CASSVGDALADYNEQFF.